A single sample is the source of the 25 T cell receptor beta chains below, sequenced in a study of human T cells and chemical hapten exposure. MiXCR, run by TCRdb on the RACE reads, gives a single entry per CDR3 protein. The table records tens of thousands of distinct CDR3 sequences, over 9.5% of them present only once. Time point given: pre-sensitization, week 0. Treatment given: therapeutic diphenylcyclopropenone sensitization with weekly scalp DPC. This specimen consisted of whole blood, obtained in connection with sensitization to the hapten diphenylcyclopropenone (DPC). The receptors stem from a young man with alopecia areata. Some clones in this sample may be carry-over from other donors' samples.

This clonotype showed up just a few times. The chain joins TRBV19 to TRBJ1-1; the D is unclear. The V end lost 5 bases, the J end lost 3 bases, and 22 bases lay between the germline ends. The CDR3 is 17 amino acids. CDR1 and CDR2 from the germline V gene are LNHDA and SQIVND (reference sequence). In nucleotides, the CDR3 is TGTGCCAGTAGTCCCCTTTGGCAGGTCGGACGGGACACTGAAGCTTTCTTT. Translation gives CASSPLWQVGRDTEAFF.

This clonotype turned up a few times. The V gene is TRBV2, the J gene TRBJ2-3; perhaps D is TRBD1 or TRBD2 (5 bases each). V was trimmed by 4 bases and J by 1 base, leaving 15 bases between them. The CDR3 spans 16 residues. Germline V gene lookup returns CDR1 SNHLY and CDR2 FYNNEI. CDR3 sequence: CASSGDEYKGTDTQYF. The CDR3 nucleotides read TGTGCCAGCAGTGGGGACGAGTACAAAGGCACAGATACGCAGTATTTT. The whole variable domain, remainder taken from reference TRBV2 and TRBJ2-3, is EPEVTQTPSHQVTQMGQEVILRCVPISNHLYFYWYRQILGQKVEFLVSFYNNEISEKSEIFDDQFSVERPDGSNFTLKIRSTKLEDSAMYFCASSGDEYKGTDTQYFGPGTRLTVL.

V is TRBV7-2 and J is TRBJ1-3; D is ambiguous. Germline V gene lookup returns CDR1 SGHTA and CDR2 FQGNSA. Trimming removed 1 base at V and 0 bases at J, with 7 bases between. This CDR3 spans 15 amino acids. The CDR3 DNA is TGTGCCAGCAGCTTAGGTCCGAGCTCTGGAAACACCATATATTTT. This gives the protein CASSLGPSSGNTIYF.

This clonotype was observed a handful of times. The chain employs TRBV11-2 and TRBJ2-2, with D unresolved. Germline V CDR1 and CDR2: SGHAT, FQNNGV. V gave up 1 base and J gave up 6 bases, with 18 bases separating them. This CDR3 region has 17 residues. CDR3 loop: CASSLVFKGSLAGELFF. The CDR3 nucleotides are TGTGCCAGCAGCTTAGTTTTTAAGGGTTCATTAGCCGGGGAGCTGTTTTTT.

The chain links TRBV11-2 to TRBJ2-7; maybe TRBD1 (5 bases). Germline V CDR1 and CDR2: SGHAT, FQNNGV. Trimming left V 6 bases short and J 4 bases short, with 19 bases between. The CDR3 runs to 15 residues. Written as DNA, the CDR3 is TGTGCCAGCAGAGTTCCAGGGTCCCCCCGGTACGAGCAGTACTTC. Translation: CASRVPGSPRYEQYF.

By share, this clonotype counts as medium-sized. V gene TRBV6-6 combines with J gene TRBJ2-3; unclear D gene. The CDR3 is made up of 13 amino acids. Trimming cost V 3 bases and J 6 bases, with 10 bases left between them. The V gene's germline CDR1 is MNHNY and CDR2 SVGAGI (reference sequence). The CDR3 DNA follows: TGTGCCAGCAGTTATGGGGAATATGATACGCAGTATTTT. Its protein is CASSYGEYDTQYF.

This clonotype was observed a handful of times. The limits of the CDR3 on the DNA are not certain, so only TCRdb's listed CDR3 is given. The chain uses TRBV7-5 and TRBJ1-6. TRBV7-5 is termed a pseudogene. The CDR3 has 19 amino acids, counting both end residues. The CDR3 is CISVPEAPTTRPLDSPLHF.

This clonotype has a handful of counts. This chain uses TRBV6-1 with TRBJ1-6; D not certain. Germline values: CDR1 MNHNS, CDR2 SASEGT. V lost 1 base and J lost 1, with 14 bases in between. The CDR3 runs to 18 residues. CDR3 coding DNA: TGTGCCAGCAGTGAAGTACTGGGTAGGGTATCCTATAATTCACCCCTCCACTTT. Encoded protein: CASSEVLGRVSYNSPLHF.

At least ten counts were recorded for this clonotype. The junction does not match germline at one end; this may be a read error. The chain couples TRBV20-1 to TRBJ2-1; 9 nucleotides agree with TRBD2. The CDR3 length is 13 residues. Per the germline V gene, CDR1 is DFQATT and CDR2 is SNEGSKA (reference sequence). The CDR3 loop is CSARDPSGTPRVF. In DNA form, the CDR3 reads TGCAGTGCTAGAGACCCTAGCGGGACGCCCCGGGTCTTC.

This chain joins TRBV18 and TRBJ2-3; 8 positions agree with TRBD2. The CDR3 is 15 residues long. The germline V gene has CDR1 KGHSH and CDR2 LQKENI. V gave up 10 bases and J gave up 2 bases; unmatched junction bases: 11. The CDR3 nucleotides are TGTGCCACCGATGAAAGCGGGGGTTACACAGATACGCAGTATTTT. Translation gives CATDESGGYTDTQYF. The full variable domain, with the rest looked up from reference TRBV18 and TRBJ2-3, is NAGVMQNPRHLVRRRGQEARLRCSPMKGHSHVYWYRQLPEEGLKFMVYLQKENIIDESGMPKERFSAEFPKEGPSILRIQQVVRGDSAAYFCATDESGGYTDTQYFGPGTRLTVL.

This clonotype was recorded many times. The gene calls are TRBV10-3 and TRBJ2-3, with 12 bases aligning to TRBD2. With V trimmed by 6 bases and J by 3 bases, 1 base remained unmatched. Germline CDR1 reads ENHRY; CDR2 reads SYGVKD. The CDR3 extends over 14 amino acids. CDR3 sequence (DNA): TGTGCCATCAGAACTAGCGGGGGGACAGATACGCAGTATTTT. This gives the protein CAIRTSGGTDTQYF.

Here the CDR3 reads CSSPTRGSPHEQYF. CDR3 sequence (DNA): TGCAGCTCGCCAACTCGGGGCAGCCCACACGAGCAGTACTTC. The chain links TRBV29-1 to TRBJ2-7, with D perhaps matching TRBD1 or TRBD2 (5 bases each). The CDR3 covers 14 residues. The V gene's germline CDR1 is SQVTM and CDR2 ANQGSEA. V lost 8 bases, J lost 5 bases, and 22 bases lay in between.

The sample holds many counts of this clonotype. This chain links TRBV7-9 with TRBJ2-2, with a weak D call TRBD1 (6 bases). The V and J ends lost 6 bases and 8 bases respectively, with 16 bases between them. This CDR3 comprises 14 residues. Germline CDR1 reads SEHNR; CDR2 reads FQNEAQ (reference sequence). CDR3: CASSTGQRGGELFF. CDR3 nucleotides: TGTGCCAGCAGTACCGGACAGCGAGGAGGGGAGCTGTTTTTT. Full variable domain (outside the CDR3, taken from reference TRBV7-9 and TRBJ2-2): DTGVSQNPRHKITKRGQNVTFRCDPISEHNRLYWYRQTLGQGPEFLTYFQNEAQLEKSRLLSDRFSAERPKGSFSTLEIQRTEQGDSAMYLCASSTGQRGGELFFGEGSRLTVL.

The rearrangement links TRBV6-2 or TRBV6-3 to TRBJ1-5; D ambiguous. CDR3 length: 17 residues. V lost 2 bases to trimming and J lost 6 bases, with 20 bases between them. The germline gives CDR1 MNHEY, CDR2 SVGEGT. The CDR3 DNA follows: TGTGCCAGCAGTTACGAATGGGGTCTGCTAGTGGTTCAGCCCCAGCATTTT. Its translation: CASSYEWGLLVVQPQHF.

This clonotype has at least ten counts. The DNA for the CDR3 is TGTGCCAGCAGCTCAGGGACAGGTCCAGGGGACACTGAAGCTTTCTTT. Encoded protein: CASSSGTGPGDTEAFF. This chain uses TRBV11-2 with TRBJ1-1; 8 bases align to TRBD1. The V gene's germline CDR1 is SGHAT and CDR2 FQNNGV. J was trimmed by 3 bases and V by 4 bases; bases with no gene match: 10. The CDR3 extends over 16 amino acids.

A remark on this clonotype: A much larger clone is a single base away; this may be a read error. V and J are TRBV5-1 and TRBJ1-2; TRBD1 matches 12 bases. Germline assignment: CDR1 SGHRS and CDR2 YFSETQ. The CDR3 is 17 residues long. CDR3 amino acids: CASSPGQGARPNYGYPF. The CDR3, as DNA: TGCGCCAGCAGCCCGGGACAGGGGGCGCGCCCTAACTATGGCTACCCCTTC.

This clonotype came up a few times. This rearrangement joins TRBV18 to TRBJ1-5, with D uncertain. The germline gives CDR1 KGHSH, CDR2 LQKENI. Trimming removed 3 bases from V and 1 base from J, with 10 bases in between. The CDR3 is made up of 15 amino acids. The CDR3: CASSPSAWSNQPQHF. The CDR3 DNA is TGTGCCAGCTCACCCTCCGCTTGGAGCAATCAGCCCCAGCATTTT.

The chain couples TRBV9 to TRBJ1-5, with TRBD1 matching 7 bases. V shed 3 bases and J 3 bases; nucleotides not matched to a gene: 6. The CDR3 runs to 15 residues. The germline V gene encodes CDR1 SGDLS and CDR2 YYNGEE. CDR3 sequence: CASSGGTEYNQPQHF. CDR3 sequence (DNA): TGTGCCAGCAGCGGCGGGACAGAGTACAATCAGCCCCAGCATTTT.

This clonotype was recorded at least ten times. This sequence joins TRBV15 and TRBJ2-3; TRBD2 matches 8 bases. The length of the CDR3 is 17 residues. Germline lookup yields CDR1 LNHNV and CDR2 YYDKDF (reference sequence). V dropped 7 bases and J dropped 0; count of bases not matched to a gene: 12. The CDR3 DNA reads as TGTGCCACCATCGGCATGCGGGCGGGAGGAAGCACAGATACGCAGTATTTT. This codes for CATIGMRAGGSTDTQYF.

The CDR3 coding sequence is TGTGCCAGCAGCCAAGGTCGGGATCAGCCCCAGCATTTT. Amino acids: CASSQGRDQPQHF. The chain employs TRBV3-1 and TRBJ1-5; D is unclear. Germline CDR1 is LGHDT and CDR2 is YNNKEL (reference sequence). Between the trimmed V and J ends, which lost 1 base and 5 bases, there was a span of 6 bases. The CDR3 has 13 amino acids.

This clonotype was observed many times. This chain links TRBV2 with TRBJ2-3; 9 bases match TRBD1. The CDR3 has 15 amino acids. Germline-derived CDR1 and CDR2 are SNHLY and FYNNEI. Unmatched junction bases numbered 6, after V lost 7 bases and J lost 1 base. CDR3 bases: TGTGCCAGCACCCTGACAGGGGGGGGCACAGATACGCAGTATTTT. This encodes CASTLTGGGTDTQYF. The whole variable domain, remainder taken from reference TRBV2 and TRBJ2-3, is EPEVTQTPSHQVTQMGQEVILRCVPISNHLYFYWYRQILGQKVEFLVSFYNNEISEKSEIFDDQFSVERPDGSNFTLKIRSTKLEDSAMYFCASTLTGGGTDTQYFGPGTRLTVL.

This clonotype was detected ten times or more. The J gene is TRBJ2-3, the V gene TRBV7-9; TRBD2 matches at 13 bases. This CDR3 is 15 amino acids long. The V gene's germline CDR1 is SEHNR and CDR2 FQNEAQ (reference sequence). V lost 5 bases to trimming and J lost 3 bases; unmatched junction nucleotides: 2. The DNA for the CDR3 is TGTGCCAGCAGCCGGACTAGCGGGGGAACAGATACGCAGTATTTT. Amino acid sequence: CASSRTSGGTDTQYF.

This clonotype has ten or more counts. The V call is TRBV3-1, the J call TRBJ2-3; no clear D. V shed 2 bases and J shed 1 base, with 7 bases lying between them. The CDR3 runs 14 residues. Germline CDR1 is LGHDT and CDR2 is YNNKEL (reference sequence). CDR3 nucleotides: TGTGCCAGCAGCCAACTAACCCGCACAGATACGCAGTATTTT. Its translation: CASSQLTRTDTQYF.

This clonotype was observed a few times. This sequence joins TRBV5-1 and TRBJ1-5; no definite D call. The length of the CDR3 is 13 residues. Trimming cost V 0 bases and J 5 bases, with 6 bases left between them. The germline CDR1 and CDR2 sequences are SGHRS and YFSETQ. CDR3 DNA sequence: TGCGCCAGCAGCTTGGACAGTTATCAGCCCCAGCATTTT. Protein sequence: CASSLDSYQPQHF.

This clonotype was detected ten times or more. The V call is TRBV5-1, the J call TRBJ2-1; 7 positions match TRBD1. This CDR3 has 15 amino acids. Trimming took 2 bases from V and 1 from J; bases not matched to a gene: 3. Germline V lookup: CDR1 SGHRS, CDR2 YFSETQ. The CDR3 protein is CASSFDRVSYNEQFF. The CDR3 nucleotides are TGCGCCAGCAGCTTTGACAGGGTGTCCTACAATGAGCAGTTCTTC. The whole variable domain, remainder taken from reference TRBV5-1 and TRBJ2-1, is KAGVTQTPRYLIKTRGQQVTLSCSPISGHRSVSWYQQTPGQGLQFLFEYFSETQRNKGNFPGRFSGRQFSNSRSEMNVSTLELGDSALYLCASSFDRVSYNEQFFGPGTRLTVL.